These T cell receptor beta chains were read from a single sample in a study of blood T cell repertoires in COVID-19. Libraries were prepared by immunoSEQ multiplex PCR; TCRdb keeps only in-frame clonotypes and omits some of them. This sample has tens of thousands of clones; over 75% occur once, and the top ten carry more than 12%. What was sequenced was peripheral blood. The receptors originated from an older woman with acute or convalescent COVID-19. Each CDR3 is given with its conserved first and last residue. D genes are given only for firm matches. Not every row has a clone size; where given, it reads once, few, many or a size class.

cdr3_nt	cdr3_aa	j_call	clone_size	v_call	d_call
TGCGCCAGCAGTTATAATCAGGGGGAGCTGTTTTTT	CASSYNQGELFF	TRBJ2-2	NA	TRBV10-1	NA
TGTGCCACCAGCAGGACGTCACAGGGGGCAATCGGCGTTGAAGCTTTCTTT	CATSRTSQGAIGVEAFF	TRBJ1-1	NA	TRBV15	TRBD1
TGTGCCAGCGGACAGACAGGGGGCTTTCAGCCCCAGCATTTT	CASGQTGGFQPQHF	TRBJ1-5	NA	TRBV9	TRBD1
TGTGCCAGCAGCCAAGAATACAGGGGGCTGGCAGATACGCAGTATTTT	CASSQEYRGLADTQYF	TRBJ2-3	NA	TRBV3-1/TRBV3-2	TRBD1
TGTGCCAGTATTATCAACCCTACCGGGGGCTATGGCTACACCTTC	CASIINPTGGYGYTF	TRBJ1-2	few	TRBV19	NA
TGTGCCAGCAGCTTAGCTCGGTCGGGGATGAGGAGCAATGAGCAGTTCTTC	CASSLARSGMRSNEQFF	TRBJ2-1	NA	TRBV7-2	NA
TGTGCCAGCAGCTTAGAATTCGGGACAGGGCTTTTCGTCCGTGAAGCTTTCTTT	CASSLEFGTGLFVREAFF	TRBJ1-1	NA	TRBV7-9	TRBD1
TGCGCCAGCACAAGTCCCGGAGGGGACCCCGGGTTCTTC	CASTSPGGDPGFF	TRBJ2-1	NA	TRBV23-1	NA
TGTGCCAGCAGTTACTCTACAGGGAACTATGGCTACACCTTC	CASSYSTGNYGYTF	TRBJ1-2	few	TRBV6-5	NA
TGTGCCAGTACTGGGCGGGGGGGATGGAATGAGCAGTTCTTC	CASTGRGGWNEQFF	TRBJ2-1	NA	TRBV19	TRBD2
TGTGCCAGCAGCCAAGTTGGTACTAGCGGTTTCACAGATACGCAGTATTTT	CASSQVGTSGFTDTQYF	TRBJ2-3	NA	TRBV3-1/TRBV3-2	TRBD2
TGTGCCAGTAGTATAGATCCCAACCAGGTCCCTCAGCCCCAGCATTTT	CASSIDPNQVPQPQHF	TRBJ1-5	NA	TRBV19	NA
TGTGCCACGCGGCAGGGGGCAACTTCACCCCTCCACTTT	CATRQGATSPLHF	TRBJ1-6	NA	TRBV14	TRBD1
TGTGCCAGCAGCTTTAGGCAGGAAAATGAGCAGTTCTTC	CASSFRQENEQFF	TRBJ2-1	NA	TRBV7-9	NA
TGTGCCAGCAGTTTGACAGGGGATCAGCCCCAGCATTTT	CASSLTGDQPQHF	TRBJ1-5	NA	TRBV12-3/TRBV12-4	TRBD1
TGTGCCAGCAGCAAAAGGGCTAGCGGGTGCCAAGAGACCCAGTACTTC	CASSKRASGCQETQYF	TRBJ2-5	NA	TRBV21-1	NA
TGTGCCAGCAGTTACGACTCCACGGGGGGAAACACCATATATTTT	CASSYDSTGGNTIYF	TRBJ1-3	few	TRBV6-5	NA